A single sample is the source of the 13 T cell receptor beta chains below, sequenced in a study of metastatic and nonmetastatic thyroid tumors. Thyroid surgery was preceded by no treatment in any patient. TCRdb re-called the PCR reads through MiXCR. The profile shows several thousand clones, roughly 33% of them singletons. The sequenced sample was tumor tissue. The receptor source for this set is a female donor with papillary thyroid cancer or a benign thyroid nodule (not recorded which). Some clones in this sample may be carry-over from other donors' samples.

This clone showed up many times. This chain uses TRBV11-1 with TRBJ2-5; 11 nucleotides line up with TRBD1. This CDR3 comprises 19 residues. The germline V gene encodes CDR1 SGHAT and CDR2 FQDESV (reference sequence). J was trimmed by 0 bases and V by 3 bases; bases with no gene match: 12. The CDR3: CASSFRGTGGYFDQETQYF. Written as DNA, the CDR3 is TGTGCCAGCAGCTTTCGCGGGACAGGGGGATATTTTGACCAAGAGACCCAGTACTTC.

By sample share, this clone is medium-sized (0.01 to 0.1%). The chain has TRBV6-1 and TRBJ2-1; a possible D gene is TRBD2 (7 bases). The V gene's germline CDR1 is MNHNS and CDR2 SASEGT. Between the trimmed V and J ends, which lost 6 bases and 7 bases, there was a span of 16 bases. CDR3 length equals 14 residues. This chain's CDR3 is CASSPRGGWNEQFF. CDR3 sequence (DNA): TGTGCCAGCAGCCCGAGGGGGGGGTGGAATGAGCAGTTCTTC.

This clone is medium-sized by share. This chain connects TRBV12-3 or TRBV12-4 to TRBJ2-1; 7 bases align to TRBD2. This CDR3 spans 14 amino acids. The V gene end was trimmed by 6 bases and the J gene end by 13 bases; junction bases not matched to a gene: 15. The CDR3 reads CASRIFGGSWKQFF. Written as DNA, the CDR3 is TGTGCCAGCAGGATATTTGGCGGGAGTTGGAAACAGTTCTTC.

The rearrangement links TRBV27 to TRBJ2-7, with 7 bases identical to TRBD1. With V trimmed by 10 bases and J by 1 base, 7 bases remained unmatched. CDR3 size: 13 residues. The germline V gene encodes CDR1 MNHEY and CDR2 SMNVEV (reference sequence). CDR3 sequence (DNA): TGTGCCACCGGCCCGGGACAGTCCTACGAGCAGTACTTC. The encoded protein is CATGPGQSYEQYF.

In this sample, this clone turned up many times. V is TRBV6-2 or TRBV6-3 and J is TRBJ2-3, with a tentative D call TRBD2 (6 bases). This CDR3 has 14 amino acids. Germline assignment: CDR1 MNHEY and CDR2 SVGEGT. V lost 4 bases and J 2 bases, leaving 10 bases between the germline ends. CDR3 sequence: CASSFGGPTDTQYF. CDR3 coding DNA: TGTGCCAGCAGTTTCGGAGGGCCCACAGATACGCAGTATTTT.

This clone is categorized as medium-sized. This chain links TRBV4-2 with TRBJ2-7; maybe TRBD1 (7 bases). CDR1 is LGHNA, CDR2 YNFKEQ, per germline. The CDR3 has 14 residues. V shed 3 bases and J shed 5 bases, with 14 bases lying between them. CDR3 nucleotides: TGTGCCAGCAGCCAGGTCAGGGGGAGGAACGAGCAGTACTTC. Translation: CASSQVRGRNEQYF.

V usage is TRBV4-2 and J usage is TRBJ2-7; D perhaps matches TRBD1 (6 bases). The CDR3 loop spans 14 amino acids. Germline assignment: CDR1 LGHNA and CDR2 YNFKEQ. Trimming removed 1 base at V and 6 bases at J, with 13 bases between. Here the CDR3 DNA reads TGTGCCAGCAGCCAAGGTAGGGGGTCAAGCGAGCAGTACTTC. This gives the protein CASSQGRGSSEQYF.

The chain employs TRBV19 and TRBJ2-2; 15 nucleotides agree with TRBD2. Germline assignment: CDR1 LNHDA and CDR2 SQIVND (reference sequence). CDR3 length: 20 amino acids. Trimming at V came to 4 bases and at J to 3 bases, leaving 12 bases not matched to a gene. CDR3 protein: CASSTEKWTSGRDHTGELFF. The CDR3, as DNA: TGTGCCAGTAGTACCGAAAAATGGACTAGCGGGAGGGATCACACCGGGGAGCTGTTTTTT.

This chain uses TRBV20-1 with TRBJ1-2; D is possibly TRBD1 (6 bases). Germline CDR1 reads DFQATT; CDR2 reads SNEGSKA (reference sequence). The CDR3 spans 16 residues. The ends were cut back, 3 bases at V and 4 bases at J, with 21 bases in the middle. Written as DNA, the CDR3 is TGCAGTGCTAGCGCTAGCGGGGACACCGGGGGCTATGGCTACACCTTC. The encoded protein is CSASASGDTGGYGYTF.

This chain uses TRBV6-2 or TRBV6-3 with TRBJ2-3, with D perhaps TRBD1 (5 bases). The CDR3 extends over 16 amino acids. Trimming removed 0 bases at V and 6 bases at J, with 16 bases between. The germline V gene has CDR1 MNHEY and CDR2 SVGEGT. CDR3 loop: CASSYSQGLGPDTQYF. The CDR3 DNA reads TGTGCCAGCAGTTACTCTCAGGGCCTCGGTCCGGATACGCAGTATTTT.

The genes are TRBV6-1 and TRBJ2-7; D perhaps matches TRBD1 (6 bases). The CDR3 length is 15 residues. The V gene lost 7 bases and the J gene lost 5 bases, with 21 bases spanning the gap. Germline V gene data show CDR1 as MNHNS and CDR2 as SASEGT. CDR3 in amino acids: CASIYMADSANEQYF. CDR3 DNA: TGTGCCAGCATCTACATGGCGGACAGTGCCAACGAGCAGTACTTC.

By share of the sample, this clone is medium-sized. V and J are TRBV10-2 and TRBJ2-1, with 11 nucleotides matching TRBD1. The CDR3 length is 14 residues. CDR1 is WSHSY, CDR2 SAAADI, per germline. The V and J ends lost 3 bases and 9 bases, in that order; junction bases with no gene match: 4. The CDR3 DNA follows: TGCGCCAGCAGTGAAAGGACAGGGGGCTTTGAGCAGTTCTTC. Translating it yields CASSERTGGFEQFF.

A few counts support this clone. In this CDR3 the conserved last residue, phenylalanine or tryptophan, is missing, so a read error is likely. V and J are TRBV6-1 and TRBJ2-7, with D perhaps matching TRBD2 (6 bases). The CDR3 extends over 16 amino acids. Trimming shortened V by 6 bases and J by 1 base, and 19 bases separated the two germline ends. The germline CDR1 and CDR2 sequences are MNHNS and SASEGT. The CDR3 loop is CASSPHLSGSSYEQYL. CDR3 in DNA: TGTGCCAGCAGCCCCCACCTCTCCGGGAGTTCCTACGAGCAGTACCTC.